This TCR beta chain was retrieved from a study of cytomegalovirus exposure and HLA in healthy donors. Background on the study: The roughly 120 validation repertoires, a later analysis reported, used the same platform as the roughly 730 repertoires from the first cohort. Overall study findings and caveats: Altogether, 164 TCR beta chains were recorded as cytomegalovirus-associated. The TCR clusters that emerged in the first cohort tended, a later analysis found, to co-occur in the 120 or so validation repertoires.

Using immunoSEQ multiplex PCR, the repertoire was profiled, and TCRdb retains in-frame clones only, with some absent. The repertoire holds about 200,000 clones, with roughly three quarters as singletons. This CDR3 has 12 amino acids. Germline CDR1 reads GTSNPN; CDR2 reads SVGIG (reference sequence). The V and J ends lost 3 bases and 2 bases respectively, with 8 bases between them. This clone was observed a handful of times. Its target is unknown. The specimen sequenced was PBMCs. The rearrangement joins TRBV30 to TRBJ2-7; the D gene is possibly TRBD2 (5 bases). The TCR was taken from a woman aged 25 to 45 in good health and CMV-seronegative. The CDR3 reads CAWSAGPYEQYF. CDR3 coding DNA: TGTGCCTGGAGCGCGGGTCCCTACGAGCAGTACTTC.